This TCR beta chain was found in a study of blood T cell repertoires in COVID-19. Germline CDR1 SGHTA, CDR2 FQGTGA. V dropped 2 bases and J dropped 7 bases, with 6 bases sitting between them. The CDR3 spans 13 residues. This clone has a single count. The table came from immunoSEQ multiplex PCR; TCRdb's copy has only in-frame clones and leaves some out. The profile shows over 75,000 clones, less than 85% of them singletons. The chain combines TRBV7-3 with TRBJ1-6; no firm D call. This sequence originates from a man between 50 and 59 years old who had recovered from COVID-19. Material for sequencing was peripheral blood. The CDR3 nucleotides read TGTGCCAGCAGCTTACAGGAAAATTCACCCCTCCACTTT. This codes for CASSLQENSPLHF.